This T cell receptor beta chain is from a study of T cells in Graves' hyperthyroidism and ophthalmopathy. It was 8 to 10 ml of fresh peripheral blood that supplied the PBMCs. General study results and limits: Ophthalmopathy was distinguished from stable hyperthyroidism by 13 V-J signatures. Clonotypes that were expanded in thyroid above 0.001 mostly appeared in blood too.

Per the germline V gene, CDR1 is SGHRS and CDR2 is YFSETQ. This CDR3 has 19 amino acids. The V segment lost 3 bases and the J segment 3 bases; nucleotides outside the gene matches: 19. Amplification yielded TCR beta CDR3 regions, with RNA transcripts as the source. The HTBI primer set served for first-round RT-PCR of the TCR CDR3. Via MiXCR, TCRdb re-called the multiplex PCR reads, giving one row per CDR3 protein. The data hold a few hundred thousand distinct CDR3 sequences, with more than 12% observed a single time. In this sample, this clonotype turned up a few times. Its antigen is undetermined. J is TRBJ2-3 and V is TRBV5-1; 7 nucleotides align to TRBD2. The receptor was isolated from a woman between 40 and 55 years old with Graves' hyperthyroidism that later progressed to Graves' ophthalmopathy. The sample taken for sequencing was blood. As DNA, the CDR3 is TGCGCCAGCAGCTGGGACCCTCCTAGCGGAAAGAGGAGGACAGATACGCAGTATTTT. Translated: CASSWDPPSGKRRTDTQYF. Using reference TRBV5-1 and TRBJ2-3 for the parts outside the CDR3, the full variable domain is KAGVTQTPRYLIKTRGQQVTLSCSPISGHRSVSWYQQTPGQGLQFLFEYFSETQRNKGNFPGRFSGRQFSNSRSEMNVSTLELGDSALYLCASSWDPPSGKRRTDTQYFGPGTRLTVL.